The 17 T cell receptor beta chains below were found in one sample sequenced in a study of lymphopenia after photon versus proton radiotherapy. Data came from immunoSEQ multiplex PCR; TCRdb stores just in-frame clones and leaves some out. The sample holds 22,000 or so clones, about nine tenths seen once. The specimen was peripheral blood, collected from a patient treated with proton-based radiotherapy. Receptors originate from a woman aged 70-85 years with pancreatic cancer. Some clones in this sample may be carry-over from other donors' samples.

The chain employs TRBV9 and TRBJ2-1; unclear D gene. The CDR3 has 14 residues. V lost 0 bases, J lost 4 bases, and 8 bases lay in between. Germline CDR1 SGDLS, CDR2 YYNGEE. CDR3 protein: CASSVAGTYNEQFF. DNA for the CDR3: TGTGCCAGCAGCGTAGCCGGAACTTACAATGAGCAGTTCTTC.

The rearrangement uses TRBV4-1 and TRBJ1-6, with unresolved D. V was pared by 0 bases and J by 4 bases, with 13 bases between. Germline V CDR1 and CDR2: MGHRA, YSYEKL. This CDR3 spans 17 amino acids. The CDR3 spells CASSQELRVSYNSPLHF. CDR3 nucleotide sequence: TGCGCCAGCAGCCAAGAATTGAGGGTATCGTATAATTCACCCCTCCACTTT.

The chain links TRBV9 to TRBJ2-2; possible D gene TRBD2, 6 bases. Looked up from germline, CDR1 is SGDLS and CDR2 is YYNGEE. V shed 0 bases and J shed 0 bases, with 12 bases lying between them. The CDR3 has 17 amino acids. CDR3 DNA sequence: TGTGCCAGCAGCGTAGGAATTACTAGCACGAACACCGGGGAGCTGTTTTTT. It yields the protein CASSVGITSTNTGELFF.

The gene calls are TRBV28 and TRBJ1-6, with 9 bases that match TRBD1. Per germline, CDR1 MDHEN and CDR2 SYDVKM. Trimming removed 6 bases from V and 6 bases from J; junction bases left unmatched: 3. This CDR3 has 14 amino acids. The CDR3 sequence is CASSPTGGNSPLHF. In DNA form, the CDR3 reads TGTGCCAGCAGCCCGACAGGGGGTAATTCACCCCTCCACTTT.

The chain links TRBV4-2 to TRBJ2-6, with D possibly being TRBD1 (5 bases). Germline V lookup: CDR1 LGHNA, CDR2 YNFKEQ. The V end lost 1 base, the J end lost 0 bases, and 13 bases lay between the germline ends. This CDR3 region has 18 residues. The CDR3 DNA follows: TGTGCCAGCAGCCAAGCTGCCCTACAGGTCTCTGGGGCCAACGTCCTGACTTTC. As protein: CASSQAALQVSGANVLTF.

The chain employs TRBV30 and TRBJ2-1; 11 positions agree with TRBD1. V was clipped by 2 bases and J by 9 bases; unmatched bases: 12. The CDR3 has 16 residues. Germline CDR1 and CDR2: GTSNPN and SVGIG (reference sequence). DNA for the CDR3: TGTGCCTGGAGTACCTATTCGGGACAGGGGGAAAGTGAGCAGTTCTTC. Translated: CAWSTYSGQGESEQFF. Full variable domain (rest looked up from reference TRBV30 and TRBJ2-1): SQTIHQWPATLVQPVGSPLSLECTVEGTSNPNLYWYRQAAGRGLQLLFYSVGIGQISSEVPQNLSASRPQDRQFILSSKKLLLSDSGFYLCAWSTYSGQGESEQFFGPGTRLTVL.

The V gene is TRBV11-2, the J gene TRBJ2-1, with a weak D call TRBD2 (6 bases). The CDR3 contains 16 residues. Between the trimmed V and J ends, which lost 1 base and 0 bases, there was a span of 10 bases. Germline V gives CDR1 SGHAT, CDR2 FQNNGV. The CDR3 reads CASSLVYGSSYNEQFF. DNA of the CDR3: TGTGCCAGCAGCTTAGTGTACGGGAGCTCCTACAATGAGCAGTTCTTC.

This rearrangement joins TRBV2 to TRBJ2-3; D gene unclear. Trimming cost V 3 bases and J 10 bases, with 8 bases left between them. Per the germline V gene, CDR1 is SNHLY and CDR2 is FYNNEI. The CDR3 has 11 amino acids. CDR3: CASSDPAPQYF. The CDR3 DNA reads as TGTGCCAGCAGTGACCCAGCTCCGCAGTATTTT.

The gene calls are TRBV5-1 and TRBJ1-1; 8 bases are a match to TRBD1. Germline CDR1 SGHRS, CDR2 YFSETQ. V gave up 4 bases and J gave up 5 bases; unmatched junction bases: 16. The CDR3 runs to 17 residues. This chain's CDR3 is CASSLGGQGFVRTEAFF. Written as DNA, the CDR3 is TGCGCCAGCAGCCTGGGAGGACAGGGTTTTGTTAGAACTGAAGCTTTCTTT.

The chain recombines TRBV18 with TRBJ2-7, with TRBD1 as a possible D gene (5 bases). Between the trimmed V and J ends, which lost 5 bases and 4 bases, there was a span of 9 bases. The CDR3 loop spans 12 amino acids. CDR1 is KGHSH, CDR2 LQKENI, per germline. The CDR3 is CASSDRVYEQYF. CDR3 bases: TGTGCCAGCTCAGACAGAGTTTACGAGCAGTACTTC. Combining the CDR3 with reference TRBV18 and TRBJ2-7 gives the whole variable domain NAGVMQNPRHLVRRRGQEARLRCSPMKGHSHVYWYRQLPEEGLKFMVYLQKENIIDESGMPKERFSAEFPKEGPSILRIQQVVRGDSAAYFCASSDRVYEQYFGPGTRLTVT.

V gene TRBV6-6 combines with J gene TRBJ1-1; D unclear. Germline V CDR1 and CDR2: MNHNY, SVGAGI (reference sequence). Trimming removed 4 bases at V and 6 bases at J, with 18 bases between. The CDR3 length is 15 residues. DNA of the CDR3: TGTGCCAGCAGTTTGGCTGGACCCATCTCGCCTGAAGCTTTCTTT. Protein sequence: CASSLAGPISPEAFF.

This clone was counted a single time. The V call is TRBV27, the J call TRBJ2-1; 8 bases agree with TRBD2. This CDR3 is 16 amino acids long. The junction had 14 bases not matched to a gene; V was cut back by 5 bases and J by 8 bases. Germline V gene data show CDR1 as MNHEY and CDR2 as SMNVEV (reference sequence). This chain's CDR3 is CASSALAAPPWDEQFF. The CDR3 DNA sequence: TGTGCCAGCAGTGCACTAGCGGCCCCTCCCTGGGATGAGCAGTTCTTC.

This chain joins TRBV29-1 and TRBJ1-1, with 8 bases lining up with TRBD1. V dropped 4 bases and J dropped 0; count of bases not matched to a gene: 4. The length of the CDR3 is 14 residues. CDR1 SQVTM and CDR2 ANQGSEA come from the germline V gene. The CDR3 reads CSVGQGQMNTEAFF. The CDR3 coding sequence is TGCAGCGTTGGACAGGGGCAAATGAACACTGAAGCTTTCTTT.

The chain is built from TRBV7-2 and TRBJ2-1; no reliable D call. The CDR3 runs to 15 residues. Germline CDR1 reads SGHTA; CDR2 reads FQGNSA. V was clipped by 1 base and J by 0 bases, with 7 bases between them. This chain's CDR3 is CASSLGGISYNEQFF. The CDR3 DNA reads TGTGCCAGCAGCTTAGGTGGCATCTCCTACAATGAGCAGTTCTTC.

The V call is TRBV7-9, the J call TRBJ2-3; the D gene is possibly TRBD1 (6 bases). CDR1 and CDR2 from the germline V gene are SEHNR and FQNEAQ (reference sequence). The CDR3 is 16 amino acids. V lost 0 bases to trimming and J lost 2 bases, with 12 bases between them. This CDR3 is CASSLAGTRVTDTQYF. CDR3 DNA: TGTGCCAGCAGCTTAGCGGGGACAAGGGTCACAGATACGCAGTATTTT.

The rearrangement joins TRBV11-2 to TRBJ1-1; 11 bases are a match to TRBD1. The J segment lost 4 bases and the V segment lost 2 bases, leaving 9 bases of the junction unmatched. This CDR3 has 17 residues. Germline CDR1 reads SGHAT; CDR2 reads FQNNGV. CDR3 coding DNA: TGTGCCAGCAGCTTAAGACGGACAGGGGGCGATGGCACTGAAGCTTTCTTT. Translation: CASSLRRTGGDGTEAFF.

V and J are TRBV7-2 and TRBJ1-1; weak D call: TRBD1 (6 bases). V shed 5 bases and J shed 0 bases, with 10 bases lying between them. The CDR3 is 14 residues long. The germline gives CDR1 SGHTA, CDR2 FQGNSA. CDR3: CASSEDSLNTEAFF. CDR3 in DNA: TGTGCCAGCAGCGAGGACAGTTTGAACACTGAAGCTTTCTTT.